Here is one T cell receptor beta chain with its context. Its antigen is unidentified. The time point is: cycle 4 day 1 (C4D1), after less than 7 weeks of nivolumab. Every patient was affected by relapse after autologous stem cell transplantation, while exposure to brentuximab vedotin was not uniform. This sample is part of a study of PD-1 blockade in classical Hodgkin lymphoma. Overall study: Patients in the cohort were put on intravenous nivolumab, 3 mg/kg every 2 weeks.

Only in-frame clones appear in the TCRdb table, and some are missing; sequencing was by immunoSEQ multiplex PCR. Counted here are about 13,000 clones, around 80% occurring once; the ten biggest clones make up more than 15%. Germline V CDR1 and CDR2: LNHDA, SQIVND (reference sequence). There are 15 residues in the CDR3. Overall study results and limits: Relapsed/refractory patients reportedly had the lowest baseline TCR diversity, below newly diagnosed patients, who were below healthy donors.

The chain carries TRBV19 and TRBJ1-2; weak D call: TRBD1 (5 bases). The sample was peripheral blood mononuclear cells (PBMCs), taken before the fourth cycle of nivolumab. This sequence was found in a human donor with classical Hodgkin lymphoma. Here the CDR3 reads CATRDSRSPLYGYTF. CDR3 sequence (DNA): TGTGCAACCCGGGACTCTCGCTCCCCTCTCTATGGCTACACCTTC.